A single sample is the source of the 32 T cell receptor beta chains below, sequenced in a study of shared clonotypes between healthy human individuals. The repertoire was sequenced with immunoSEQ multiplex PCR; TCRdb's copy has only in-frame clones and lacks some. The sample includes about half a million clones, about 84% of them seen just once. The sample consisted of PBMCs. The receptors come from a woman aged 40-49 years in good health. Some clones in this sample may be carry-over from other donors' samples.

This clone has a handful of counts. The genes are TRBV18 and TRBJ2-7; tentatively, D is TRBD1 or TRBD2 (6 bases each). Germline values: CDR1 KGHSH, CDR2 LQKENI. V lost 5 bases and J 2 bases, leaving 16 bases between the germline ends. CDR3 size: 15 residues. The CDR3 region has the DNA TGTGCCAGCTCAGAAGGGGGGTACAAACCCTACGAGCAGTACTTC. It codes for CASSEGGYKPYEQYF.

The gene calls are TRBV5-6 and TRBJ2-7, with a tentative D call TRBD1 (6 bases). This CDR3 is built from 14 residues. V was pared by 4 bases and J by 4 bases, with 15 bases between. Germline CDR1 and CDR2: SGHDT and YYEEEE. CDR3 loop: CASSDTGLLYEQYF. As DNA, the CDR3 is TGTGCCAGCAGCGATACAGGGCTCCTTTACGAGCAGTACTTC.

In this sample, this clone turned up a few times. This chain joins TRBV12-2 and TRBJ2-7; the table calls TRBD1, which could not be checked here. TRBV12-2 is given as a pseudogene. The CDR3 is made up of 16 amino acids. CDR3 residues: CASRPEGEYGRYEQYF. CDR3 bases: TGTGCAAGTCGCCCCGAGGGGGAGTACGGGCGCTACGAGCAGTACTTC.

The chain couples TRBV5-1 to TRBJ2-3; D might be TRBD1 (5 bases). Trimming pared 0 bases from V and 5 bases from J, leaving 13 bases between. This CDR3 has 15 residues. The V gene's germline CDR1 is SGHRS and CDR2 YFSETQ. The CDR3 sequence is CASSLESRAVDTQYF. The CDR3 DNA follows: TGCGCCAGCAGCTTGGAAAGCAGGGCGGTAGATACGCAGTATTTT.

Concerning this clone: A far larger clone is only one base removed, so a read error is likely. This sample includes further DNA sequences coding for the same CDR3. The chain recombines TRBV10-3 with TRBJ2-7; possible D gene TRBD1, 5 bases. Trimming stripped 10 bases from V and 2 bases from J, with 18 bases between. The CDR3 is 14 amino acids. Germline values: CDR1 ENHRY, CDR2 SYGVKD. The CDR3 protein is CASTRDSVTYEQYF. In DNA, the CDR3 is TGTGCCAGCACCCGTGACAGCGTCACCTACGAGCAGTACTTC.

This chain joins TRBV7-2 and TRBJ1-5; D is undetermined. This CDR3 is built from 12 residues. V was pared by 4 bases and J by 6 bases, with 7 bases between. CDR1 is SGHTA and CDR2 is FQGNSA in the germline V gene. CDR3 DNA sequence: TGTGCCAGCAGCTCGAGTGGTCAGCCCCAGCATTTT. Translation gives CASSSSGQPQHF.

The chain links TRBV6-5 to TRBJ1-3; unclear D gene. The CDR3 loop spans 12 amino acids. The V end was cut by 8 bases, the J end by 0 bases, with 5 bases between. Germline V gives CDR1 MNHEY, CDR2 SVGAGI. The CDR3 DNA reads TGTGCCAGCGTAAACTCTGGAAACACCATATATTTT. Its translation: CASVNSGNTIYF.

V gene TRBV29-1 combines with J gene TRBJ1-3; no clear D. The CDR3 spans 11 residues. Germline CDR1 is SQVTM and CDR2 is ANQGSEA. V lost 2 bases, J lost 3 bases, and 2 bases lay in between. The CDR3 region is CSVESGNTIYF. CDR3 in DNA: TGCAGCGTTGAAAGTGGAAACACCATATATTTT.

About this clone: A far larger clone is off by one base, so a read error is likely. The CDR3 sequence is CASSSSGTGRLEETQYF. The CDR3 DNA reads TGTGCCAGCAGCTCTAGCGGCACGGGAAGGCTGGAAGAGACCCAGTACTTC. V usage is TRBV11-3 and J usage is TRBJ2-5; TRBD2 matches 7 bases. Germline V gene lookup returns CDR1 SGHNT and CDR2 YENEEA. CDR3 length: 17 residues. With 4 bases clipped from V and 3 bases from J, the junction kept 14 bases outside the gene matches.

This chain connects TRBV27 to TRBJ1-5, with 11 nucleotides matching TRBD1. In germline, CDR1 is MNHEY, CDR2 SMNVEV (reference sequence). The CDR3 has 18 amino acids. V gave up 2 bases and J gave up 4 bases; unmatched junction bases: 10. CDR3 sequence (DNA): TGTGCCAGCAGTTTAAATTTTTTCGGACAGGGGGCGAATCAGCCCCAGCATTTT. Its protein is CASSLNFFGQGANQPQHF.

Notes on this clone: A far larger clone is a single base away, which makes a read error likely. CDR3 nucleotide sequence: TGTGCCAGCTCATCCATGGGGACAGGGGGGGATACTGAAGCTTTCTTT. Its protein is CASSSMGTGGDTEAFF. The chain uses TRBV18 and TRBJ1-1, with 11 bases matching TRBD1. The CDR3 has 16 amino acids. V was clipped by 5 bases and J by 5 bases; unmatched bases: 10. Germline lookup yields CDR1 KGHSH and CDR2 LQKENI.

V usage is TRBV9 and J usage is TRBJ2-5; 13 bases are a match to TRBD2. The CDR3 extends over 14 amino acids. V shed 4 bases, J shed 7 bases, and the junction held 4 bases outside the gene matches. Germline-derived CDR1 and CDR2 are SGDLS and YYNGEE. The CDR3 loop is CASSPRTSGGTQYF. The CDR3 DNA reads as TGTGCCAGCAGCCCCCGGACTAGCGGGGGGACCCAGTACTTC.

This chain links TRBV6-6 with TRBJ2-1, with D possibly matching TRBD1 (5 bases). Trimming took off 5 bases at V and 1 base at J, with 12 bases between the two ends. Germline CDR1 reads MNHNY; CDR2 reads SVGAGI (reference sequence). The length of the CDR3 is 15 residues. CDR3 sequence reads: CASSRRVGSYNEQFF. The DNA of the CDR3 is TGTGCCAGCAGTCGCAGGGTGGGATCCTACAATGAGCAGTTCTTC.

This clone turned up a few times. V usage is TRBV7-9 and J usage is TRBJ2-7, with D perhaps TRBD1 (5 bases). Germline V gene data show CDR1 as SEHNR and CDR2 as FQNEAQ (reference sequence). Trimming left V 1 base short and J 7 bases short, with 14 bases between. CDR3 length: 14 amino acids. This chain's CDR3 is CASSLGPGPGEQYF. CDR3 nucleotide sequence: TGTGCCAGCAGCTTAGGTCCAGGGCCAGGGGAGCAGTACTTC.

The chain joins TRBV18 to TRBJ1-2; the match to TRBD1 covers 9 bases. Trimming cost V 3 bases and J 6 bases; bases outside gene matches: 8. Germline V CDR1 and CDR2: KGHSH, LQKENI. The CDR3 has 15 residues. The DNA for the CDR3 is TGTGCCAGCTCACCGCTACAGGGGGCCGGGAATGGCTACACCTTC. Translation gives CASSPLQGAGNGYTF.

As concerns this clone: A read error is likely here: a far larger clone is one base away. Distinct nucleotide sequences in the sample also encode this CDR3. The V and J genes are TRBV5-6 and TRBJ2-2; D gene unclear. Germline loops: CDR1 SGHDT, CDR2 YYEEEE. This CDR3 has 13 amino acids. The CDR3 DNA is TGTGCCAGCAGTACACAGCTGGCCGGAGAGCTGTTTTTT. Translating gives CASSTQLAGELFF.

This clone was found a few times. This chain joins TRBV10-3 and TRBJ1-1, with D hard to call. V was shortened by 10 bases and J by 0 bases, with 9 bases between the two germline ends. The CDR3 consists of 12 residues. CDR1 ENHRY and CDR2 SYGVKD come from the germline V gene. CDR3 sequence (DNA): TGTGCCACGCGGGCAGTGAACACTGAAGCTTTCTTT. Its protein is CATRAVNTEAFF.

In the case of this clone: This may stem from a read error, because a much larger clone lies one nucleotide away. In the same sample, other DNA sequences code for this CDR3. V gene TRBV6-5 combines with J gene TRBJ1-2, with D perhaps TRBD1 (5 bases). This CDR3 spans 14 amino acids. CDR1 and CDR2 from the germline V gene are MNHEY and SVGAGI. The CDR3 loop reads CASSSPGQWYGYTF. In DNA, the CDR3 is TGTGCTAGCAGTTCCCCAGGGCAGTGGTATGGCTACACCTTC.

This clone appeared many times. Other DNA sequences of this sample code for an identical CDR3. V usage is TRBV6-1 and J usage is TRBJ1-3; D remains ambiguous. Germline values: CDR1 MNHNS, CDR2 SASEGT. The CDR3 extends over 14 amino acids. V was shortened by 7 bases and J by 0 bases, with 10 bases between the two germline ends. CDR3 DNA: TGTGCCAGCAAGGACGACCGCTCTGGAAACACCATATATTTT. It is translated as CASKDDRSGNTIYF.

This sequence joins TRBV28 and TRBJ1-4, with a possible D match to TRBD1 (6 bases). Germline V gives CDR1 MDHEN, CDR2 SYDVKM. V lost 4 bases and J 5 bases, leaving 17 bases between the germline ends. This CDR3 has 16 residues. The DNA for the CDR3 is TGTGCCAGCAGTTCTCCTTCGACAGGATTAAATGAAAAACTGTTTTTT. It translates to CASSSPSTGLNEKLFF.

This CDR3 is CASSLGGTDTQYF. The CDR3, as DNA: TGTGCCAGCAGCTTAGGGGGTACAGATACGCAGTATTTT. This sequence joins TRBV7-8 and TRBJ2-3; unclear D gene. Germline CDR1 and CDR2: SGHVS and FQNEAQ. V lost 1 base, J lost 3 bases, and 5 bases lay in between. The CDR3 extends over 13 amino acids.

CDR3 loop: CASSFSPSYEQYF. In nucleotides, the CDR3 is TGTGCCAGCAGCTTCTCGCCGTCCTACGAGCAGTACTTC. The J gene is TRBJ2-7, the V gene TRBV11-2, with no clear D. This CDR3 is 13 amino acids long. Germline values: CDR1 SGHAT, CDR2 FQNNGV. Trimming removed 3 bases at V and 1 base at J, with 7 bases between. Full variable domain (missing parts from reference TRBV11-2 and TRBJ2-7): EAGVAQSPRYKIIEKRQSVAFWCNPISGHATLYWYQQILGQGPKLLIQFQNNGVVDDSQLPKDRFSAERLKGVDSTLKIQPAKLEDSAVYLCASSFSPSYEQYFGPGTRLTVT.

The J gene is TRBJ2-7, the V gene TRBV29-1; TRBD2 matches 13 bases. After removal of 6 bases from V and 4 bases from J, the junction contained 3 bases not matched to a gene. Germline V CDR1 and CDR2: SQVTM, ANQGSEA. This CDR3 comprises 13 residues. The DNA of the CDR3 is TGCAGCGTGGGGACTAGCGGGAAATACGAGCAGTACTTC. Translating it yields CSVGTSGKYEQYF.

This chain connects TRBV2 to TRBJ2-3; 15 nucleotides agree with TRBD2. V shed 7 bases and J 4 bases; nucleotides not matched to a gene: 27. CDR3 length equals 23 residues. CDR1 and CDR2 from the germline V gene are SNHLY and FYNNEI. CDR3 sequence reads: CASKDRNLIGTSGRSRRADTQYF. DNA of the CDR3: TGTGCCAGCAAAGACAGGAACCTGATCGGGACTAGCGGGAGGTCGAGGAGAGCAGATACGCAGTATTTT.

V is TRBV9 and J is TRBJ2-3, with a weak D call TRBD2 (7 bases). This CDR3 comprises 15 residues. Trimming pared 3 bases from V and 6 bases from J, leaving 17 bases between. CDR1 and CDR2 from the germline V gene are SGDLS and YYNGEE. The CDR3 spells CASSGLARRGDTQYF. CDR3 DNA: TGTGCCAGCAGCGGACTAGCCCGAAGGGGGGATACGCAGTATTTT.

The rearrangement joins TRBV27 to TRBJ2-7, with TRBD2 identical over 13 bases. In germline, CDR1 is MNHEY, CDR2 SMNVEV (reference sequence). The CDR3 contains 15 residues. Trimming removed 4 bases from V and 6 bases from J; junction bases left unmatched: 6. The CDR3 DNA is TGTGCCAGCAGTTCGGGACTAGCGGGATCCCCCGAGCAGTACTTC. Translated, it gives CASSSGLAGSPEQYF.

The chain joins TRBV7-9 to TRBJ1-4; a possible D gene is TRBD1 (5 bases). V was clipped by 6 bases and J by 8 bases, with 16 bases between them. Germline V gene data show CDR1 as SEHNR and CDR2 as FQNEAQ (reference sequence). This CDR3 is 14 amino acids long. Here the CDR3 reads CASRAPGTGEKLFF. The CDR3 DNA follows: TGTGCCAGCAGGGCCCCCGGGACGGGGGAAAAACTGTTTTTT. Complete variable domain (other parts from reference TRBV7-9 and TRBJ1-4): DTGVSQNPRHKITKRGQNVTFRCDPISEHNRLYWYRQTLGQGPEFLTYFQNEAQLEKSRLLSDRFSAERPKGSFSTLEIQRTEQGDSAMYLCASRAPGTGEKLFFGSGTQLSVL.

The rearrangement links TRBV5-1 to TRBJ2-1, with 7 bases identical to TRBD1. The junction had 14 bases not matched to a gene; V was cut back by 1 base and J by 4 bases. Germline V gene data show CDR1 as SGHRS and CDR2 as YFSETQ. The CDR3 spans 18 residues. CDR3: CASSLQYRGSAGYNEQFF. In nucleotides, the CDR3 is TGCGCCAGCAGCTTGCAATACAGGGGAAGTGCGGGTTACAATGAGCAGTTCTTC.

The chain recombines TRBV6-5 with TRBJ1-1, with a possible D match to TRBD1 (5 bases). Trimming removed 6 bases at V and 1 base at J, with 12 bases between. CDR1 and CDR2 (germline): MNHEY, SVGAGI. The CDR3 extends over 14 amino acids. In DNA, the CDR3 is TGTGCCAGCAGCACCGGGGGTGAGAACACTGAAGCTTTCTTT. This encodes CASSTGGENTEAFF.

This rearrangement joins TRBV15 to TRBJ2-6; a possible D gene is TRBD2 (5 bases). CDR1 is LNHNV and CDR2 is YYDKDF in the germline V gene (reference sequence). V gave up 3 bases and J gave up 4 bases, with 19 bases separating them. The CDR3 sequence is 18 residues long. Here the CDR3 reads CATSRTILFPGGANVLTF. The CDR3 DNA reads TGTGCCACCAGCAGGACAATTCTATTCCCGGGAGGGGCCAACGTCCTGACTTTC.

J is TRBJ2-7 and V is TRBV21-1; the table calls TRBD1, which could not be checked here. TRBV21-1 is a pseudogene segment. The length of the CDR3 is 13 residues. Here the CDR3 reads CASSKRSGPEQYF. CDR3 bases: TGTGCCAGCAGCAAAAGGTCAGGGCCGGAGCAGTACTTC.

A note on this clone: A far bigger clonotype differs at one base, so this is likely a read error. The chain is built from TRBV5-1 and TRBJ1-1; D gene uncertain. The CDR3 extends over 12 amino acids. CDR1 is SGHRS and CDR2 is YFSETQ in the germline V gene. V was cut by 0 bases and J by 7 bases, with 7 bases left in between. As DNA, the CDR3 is TGCGCCAGCAGCTTGGCCAAAAGTGAAGCTTTCTTT. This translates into CASSLAKSEAFF.